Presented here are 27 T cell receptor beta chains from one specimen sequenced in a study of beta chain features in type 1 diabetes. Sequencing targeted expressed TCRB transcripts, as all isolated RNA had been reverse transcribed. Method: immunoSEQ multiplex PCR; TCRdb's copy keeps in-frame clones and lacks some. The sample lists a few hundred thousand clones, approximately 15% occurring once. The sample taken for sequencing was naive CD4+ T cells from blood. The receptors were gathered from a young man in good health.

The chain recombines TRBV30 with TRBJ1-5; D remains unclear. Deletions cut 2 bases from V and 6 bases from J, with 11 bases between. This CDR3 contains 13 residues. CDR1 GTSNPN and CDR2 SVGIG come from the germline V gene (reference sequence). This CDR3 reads CAWSPSGGQPQHF. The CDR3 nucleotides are TGTGCCTGGAGTCCCTCGGGTGGTCAGCCCCAGCATTTT.

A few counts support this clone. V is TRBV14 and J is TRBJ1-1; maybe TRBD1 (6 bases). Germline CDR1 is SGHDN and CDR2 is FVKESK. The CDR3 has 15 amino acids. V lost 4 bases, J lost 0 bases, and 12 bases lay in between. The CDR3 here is CASSLPRGLNTEAFF. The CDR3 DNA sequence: TGTGCCAGCAGCCTCCCCAGGGGCCTGAACACTGAAGCTTTCTTT.

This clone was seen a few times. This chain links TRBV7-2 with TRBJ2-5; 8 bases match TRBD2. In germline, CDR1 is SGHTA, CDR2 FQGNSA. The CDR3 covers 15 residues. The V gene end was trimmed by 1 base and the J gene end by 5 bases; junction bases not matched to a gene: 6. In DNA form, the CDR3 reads TGTGCCAGCAGCTTAGTAGCGGGGCTAGGGGAGACCCAGTACTTC. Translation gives CASSLVAGLGETQYF.

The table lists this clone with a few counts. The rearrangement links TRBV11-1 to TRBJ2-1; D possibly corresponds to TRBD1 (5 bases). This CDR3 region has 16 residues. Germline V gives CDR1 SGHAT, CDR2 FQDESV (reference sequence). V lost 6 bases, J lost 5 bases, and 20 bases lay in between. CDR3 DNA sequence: TGTGCCAGCAGAATGGATCAGGGTTCTTGGAACAATGAGCAGTTCTTC. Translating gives CASRMDQGSWNNEQFF.

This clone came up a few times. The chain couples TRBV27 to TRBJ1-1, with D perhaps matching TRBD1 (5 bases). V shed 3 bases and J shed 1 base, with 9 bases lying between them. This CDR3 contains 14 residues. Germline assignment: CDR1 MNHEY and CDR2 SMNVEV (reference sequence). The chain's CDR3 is CASSLRGPNTEAFF. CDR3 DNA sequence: TGTGCCAGCAGTTTGAGGGGTCCGAACACTGAAGCTTTCTTT.

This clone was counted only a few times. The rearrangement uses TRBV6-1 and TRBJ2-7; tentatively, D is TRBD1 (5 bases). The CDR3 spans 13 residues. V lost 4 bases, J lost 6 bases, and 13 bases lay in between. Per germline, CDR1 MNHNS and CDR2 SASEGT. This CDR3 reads CASSAQGPVEQYV. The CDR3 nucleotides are TGTGCCAGCAGTGCCCAGGGTCCCGTCGAGCAGTACGTC.

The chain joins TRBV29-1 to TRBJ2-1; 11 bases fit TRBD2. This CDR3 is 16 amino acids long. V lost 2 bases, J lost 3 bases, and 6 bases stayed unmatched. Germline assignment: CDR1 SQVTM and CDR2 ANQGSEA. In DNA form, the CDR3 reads TGCAGCGTTGAAACTAGCGGGAGTGGGGTCTACAATGAGCAGTTCTTC. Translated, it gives CSVETSGSGVYNEQFF.

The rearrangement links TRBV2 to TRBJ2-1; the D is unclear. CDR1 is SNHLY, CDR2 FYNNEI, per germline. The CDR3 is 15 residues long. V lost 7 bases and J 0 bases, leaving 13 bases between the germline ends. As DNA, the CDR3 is TGTGCCAGCAAACCGACTCTCCTCTCCTACAATGAGCAGTTCTTC. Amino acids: CASKPTLLSYNEQFF.

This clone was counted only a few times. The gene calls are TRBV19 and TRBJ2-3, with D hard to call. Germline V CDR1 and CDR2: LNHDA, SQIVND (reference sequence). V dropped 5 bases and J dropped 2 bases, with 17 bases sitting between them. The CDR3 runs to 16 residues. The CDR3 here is CASSGSTESNTDTQYF. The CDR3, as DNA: TGTGCCAGTAGTGGGTCCACCGAATCCAACACAGATACGCAGTATTTT.

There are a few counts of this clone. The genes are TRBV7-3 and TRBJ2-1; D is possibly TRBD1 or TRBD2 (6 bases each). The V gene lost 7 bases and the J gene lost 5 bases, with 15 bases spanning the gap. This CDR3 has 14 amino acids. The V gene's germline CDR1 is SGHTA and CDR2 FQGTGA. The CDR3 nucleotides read TGTGCCAGCACGGGGGCAGGGCACAACAATGAGCAGTTCTTC. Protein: CASTGAGHNNEQFF.

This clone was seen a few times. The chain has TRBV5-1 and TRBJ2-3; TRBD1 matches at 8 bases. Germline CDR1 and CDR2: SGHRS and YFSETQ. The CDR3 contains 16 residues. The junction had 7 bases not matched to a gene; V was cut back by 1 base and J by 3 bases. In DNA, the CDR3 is TGCGCCAGCAGCTTGCGGCAGGGGGCTAGGACAGATACGCAGTATTTT. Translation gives CASSLRQGARTDTQYF. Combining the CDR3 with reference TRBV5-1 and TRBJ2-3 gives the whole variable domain KAGVTQTPRYLIKTRGQQVTLSCSPISGHRSVSWYQQTPGQGLQFLFEYFSETQRNKGNFPGRFSGRQFSNSRSEMNVSTLELGDSALYLCASSLRQGARTDTQYFGPGTRLTVL.

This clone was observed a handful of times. Here the CDR3 reads CASSLLAGRADTQYF. The CDR3 region has the DNA TGTGCCAGCAGCCTACTAGCGGGCAGGGCAGATACGCAGTATTTT. The J gene is TRBJ2-3, the V gene TRBV5-4; 9 bases agree with TRBD2. The CDR3 extends over 15 amino acids. The trim removed 4 bases at V and 4 bases at J, leaving 7 bases unmatched. From germline, CDR1 is SGHNT and CDR2 YYREEE (reference sequence).

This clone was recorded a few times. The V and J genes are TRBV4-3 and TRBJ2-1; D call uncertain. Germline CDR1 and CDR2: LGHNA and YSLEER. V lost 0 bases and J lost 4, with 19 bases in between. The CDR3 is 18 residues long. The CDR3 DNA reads TGCGCCAGCAGCCAAGATTACCCCCGGCTACCCAAGTACAATGAGCAGTTCTTC. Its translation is CASSQDYPRLPKYNEQFF.

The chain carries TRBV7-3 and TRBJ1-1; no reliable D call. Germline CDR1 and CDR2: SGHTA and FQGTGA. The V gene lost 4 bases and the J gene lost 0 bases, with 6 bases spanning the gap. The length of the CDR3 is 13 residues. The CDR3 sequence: CASSSRVNTEAFF. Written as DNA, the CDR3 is TGTGCCAGCAGCTCGCGAGTGAACACTGAAGCTTTCTTT. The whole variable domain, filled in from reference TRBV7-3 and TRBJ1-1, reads GAGVSQTPSNKVTEKGKYVELRCDPISGHTALYWYRQSLGQGPEFLIYFQGTGAADDSGLPNDRFFAVRPEGSVSTLKIQRTERGDSAVYLCASSSRVNTEAFFGQGTRLTVV.

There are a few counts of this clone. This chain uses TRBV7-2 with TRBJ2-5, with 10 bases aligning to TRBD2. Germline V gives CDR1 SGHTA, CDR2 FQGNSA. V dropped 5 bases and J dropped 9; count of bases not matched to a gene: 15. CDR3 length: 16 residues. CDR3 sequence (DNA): TGTGCCAGCAGCGCCGCCGGGACTAGCGTTACCCGGGCCCAGTACTTC. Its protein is CASSAAGTSVTRAQYF.

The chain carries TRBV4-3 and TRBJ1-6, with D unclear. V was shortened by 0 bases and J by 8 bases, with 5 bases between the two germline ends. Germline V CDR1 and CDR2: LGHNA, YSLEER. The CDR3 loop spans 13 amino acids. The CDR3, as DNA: TGCGCCAGCAGCCAAGAGACCTATTCACCCCTCCACTTT. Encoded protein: CASSQETYSPLHF.

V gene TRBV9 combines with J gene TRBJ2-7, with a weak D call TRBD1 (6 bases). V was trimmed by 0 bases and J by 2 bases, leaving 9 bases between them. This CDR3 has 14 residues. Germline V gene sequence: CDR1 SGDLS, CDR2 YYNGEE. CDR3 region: CASSVVDSTYEQYF. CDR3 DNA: TGTGCCAGCAGCGTAGTGGACAGCACCTACGAGCAGTACTTC.

The CDR3, as DNA: TGTGCCAGCAGCCACGGGACTAGCGGAGAGACCCAGTACTTC. Protein product: CASSHGTSGETQYF. This chain connects TRBV5-4 to TRBJ2-5, with TRBD2 identical over 11 bases. The CDR3 runs 14 residues. Looked up from germline, CDR1 is SGHNT and CDR2 is YYREEE (reference sequence). The trim removed 4 bases at V and 4 bases at J, leaving 3 bases unmatched. The whole variable domain, remainder taken from reference TRBV5-4 and TRBJ2-5, is ETGVTQSPTHLIKTRGQQVTLRCSSQSGHNTVSWYQQALGQGPQFIFQYYREEENGRGNFPPRFSGLQFPNYSSELNVNALELDDSALYLCASSHGTSGETQYFGPGTRLLVL.

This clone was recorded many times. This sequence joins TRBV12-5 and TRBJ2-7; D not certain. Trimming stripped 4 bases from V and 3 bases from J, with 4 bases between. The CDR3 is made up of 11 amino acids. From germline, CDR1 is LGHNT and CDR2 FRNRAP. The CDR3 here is CASGSYYEQYV. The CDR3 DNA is TGTGCTAGTGGTTCCTACTACGAGCAGTACGTC.

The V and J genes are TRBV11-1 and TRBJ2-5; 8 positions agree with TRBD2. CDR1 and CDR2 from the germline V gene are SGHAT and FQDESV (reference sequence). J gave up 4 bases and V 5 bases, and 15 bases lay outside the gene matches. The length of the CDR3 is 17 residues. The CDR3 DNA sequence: TGTGCCAGCAGCGCCCTGCAGGCCAGCGGGAGTTTAGAGACCCAGTACTTC. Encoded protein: CASSALQASGSLETQYF.

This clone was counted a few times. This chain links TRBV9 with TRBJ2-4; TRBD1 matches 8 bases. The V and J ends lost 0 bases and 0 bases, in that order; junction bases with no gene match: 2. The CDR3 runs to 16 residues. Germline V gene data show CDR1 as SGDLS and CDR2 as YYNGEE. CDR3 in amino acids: CASSVGTGLAKNIQYF. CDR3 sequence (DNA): TGTGCCAGCAGCGTAGGGACAGGGCTAGCCAAAAACATTCAGTACTTC.

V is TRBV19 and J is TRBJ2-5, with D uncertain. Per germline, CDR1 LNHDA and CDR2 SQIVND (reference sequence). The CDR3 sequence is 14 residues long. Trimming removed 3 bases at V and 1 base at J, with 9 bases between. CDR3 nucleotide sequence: TGTGCCAGTAGTATTGGTGCCAGCCAAGAGACCCAGTACTTC. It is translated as CASSIGASQETQYF.

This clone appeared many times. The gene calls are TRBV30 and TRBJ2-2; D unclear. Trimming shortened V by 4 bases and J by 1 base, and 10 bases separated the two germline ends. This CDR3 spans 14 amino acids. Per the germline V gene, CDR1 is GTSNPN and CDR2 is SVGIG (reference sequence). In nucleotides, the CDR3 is TGTGCCTGGAAAGGGATGAGGAACACCGGGGAGCTGTTTTTT. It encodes CAWKGMRNTGELFF.

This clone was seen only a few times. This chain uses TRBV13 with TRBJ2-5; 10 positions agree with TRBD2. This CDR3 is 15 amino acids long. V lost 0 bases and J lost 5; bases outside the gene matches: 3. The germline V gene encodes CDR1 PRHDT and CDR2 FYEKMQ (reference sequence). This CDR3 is CASSLGGTSVETQYF. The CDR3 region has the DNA TGTGCCAGCAGCTTAGGCGGGACTAGCGTGGAGACCCAGTACTTC. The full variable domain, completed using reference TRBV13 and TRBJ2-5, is AAGVIQSPRHLIKEKRETATLKCYPIPRHDTVYWYQQGPGQDPQFLISFYEKMQSDKGSIPDRFSAQQFSDYHSELNMSSLELGDSALYFCASSLGGTSVETQYFGPGTRLLVL.

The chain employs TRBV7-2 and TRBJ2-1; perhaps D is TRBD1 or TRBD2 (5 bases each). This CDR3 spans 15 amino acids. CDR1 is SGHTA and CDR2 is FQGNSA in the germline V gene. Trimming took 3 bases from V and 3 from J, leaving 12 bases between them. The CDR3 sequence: CASSFRVGDYNEQFF. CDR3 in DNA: TGTGCCAGCAGCTTCCGTGTGGGGGACTACAATGAGCAGTTCTTC.

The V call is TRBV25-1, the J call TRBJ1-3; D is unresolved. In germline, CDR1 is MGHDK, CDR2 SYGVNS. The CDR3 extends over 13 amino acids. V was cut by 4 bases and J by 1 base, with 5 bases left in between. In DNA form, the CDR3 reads TGTGCCAGCAGTGTTACTTCTGGAAACACCATATATTTT. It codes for CASSVTSGNTIYF.

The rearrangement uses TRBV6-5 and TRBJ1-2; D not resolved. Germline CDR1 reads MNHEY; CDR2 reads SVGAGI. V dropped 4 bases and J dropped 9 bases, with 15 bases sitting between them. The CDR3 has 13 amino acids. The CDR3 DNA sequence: TGTGCCAGCAGTTCTGCGACGGGAGGCCGCTACACCTTC. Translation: CASSSATGGRYTF.